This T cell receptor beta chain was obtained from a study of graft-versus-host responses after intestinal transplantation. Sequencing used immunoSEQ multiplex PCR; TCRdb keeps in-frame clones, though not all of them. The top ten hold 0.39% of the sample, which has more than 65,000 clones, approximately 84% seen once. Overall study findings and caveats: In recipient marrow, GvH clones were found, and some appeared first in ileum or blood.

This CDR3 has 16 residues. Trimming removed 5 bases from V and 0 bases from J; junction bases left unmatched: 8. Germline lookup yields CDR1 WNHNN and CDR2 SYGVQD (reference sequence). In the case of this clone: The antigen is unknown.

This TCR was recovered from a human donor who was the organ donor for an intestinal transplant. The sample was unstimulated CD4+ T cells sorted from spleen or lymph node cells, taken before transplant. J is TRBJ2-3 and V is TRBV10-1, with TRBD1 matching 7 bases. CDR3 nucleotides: TGCGCCAGCAGTCTTAGAAGGGGGCCCAGCACAGATACGCAGTATTTT. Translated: CASSLRRGPSTDTQYF.